This is a list of T cell receptor beta chains from one sample in a study of cytomegalovirus exposure and HLA in healthy donors. Here immunoSEQ multiplex PCR was the method, and the copy in TCRdb shows in-frame clones only, minus some. The sample has 150,000 to 180,000 clones; around 75% are singletons. Sequenced input: PBMCs. Receptors originate from a man younger than 40 in good health and CMV-seropositive. The CDR3 runs from the conserved cysteine through the conserved F or W. Fields, in order: V gene, clone size, CDR3 protein. Not every row has a clone size; where given, it reads once, few, many or a size class.

TRBV15 once CATSLTGTGPYGYTF
TRBV6-5 NA CASKRGMYQETQYF
TRBV28 NA CASSGGGTGELFF
TRBV5-1 NA CASSSVQGGTEAFF
TRBV7-9 NA CASAGGVGEQYF
TRBV27 NA CASRGLAGSYTQYF
TRBV27 NA CASSLLGGGVETQYF
TRBV10-3 NA CAIGEGDRVYEQYF
TRBV5-4 NA CASSPGTGPSNTGELFF
TRBV5-1 NA CASSLRTSGVTYNEQFF
TRBV9 NA CASSEALTGAGVTEAFF
TRBV7-3 NA CASSLSREAGELFF
TRBV6-1 NA CASSDSGNKNIQYF
TRBV9 NA CASSVDANTQYF
TRBV6-5 NA CASSFGGGGAEAFF
TRBV13 once CASSLGRGGWLGYTF
TRBV7-9 NA CASSPIRTSGRLEQFF
TRBV7-2 NA CASTAGLGVGGELFF
TRBV27 NA CASSLSGLAQDYEQYF
TRBV30 NA CAWSRGKQPQHF
TRBV6-5 NA CASSYSGQGAYEQYF
TRBV28 NA CASSLVRAAGAGAFF
TRBV27 once CASSLSRDGGYTF
TRBV30 once CAWSGLAGPVDEQYF
TRBV10-3 NA CAISRGGLATDTQYF
TRBV25-1 NA CASSDGSSGGYTF
TRBV7-2 NA CASSYDSNTQYF
TRBV7-6 few CASSLRSGKGNTEAFF
TRBV9 few CASSVAGTRTDTQYF
TRBV7-8 NA CASSHPRGRLNEQFF
TRBV2 NA CASVRDWNYGYTF
TRBV27 NA CASSLTSGGTDTQYF
TRBV6-6 NA CASSFLQGSYNEQFF
TRBV15 once CATSRVHPEQDYEQYF
TRBV19 NA CASYRGQGEAFF
TRBV11-2 NA CASSPGHRSYNSPLHF
TRBV6-5 NA CASSYRDRGGYTF
TRBV25-1 NA CASSEVVGQGDEQFF
TRBV12-5 once CASGLVPGGNQPQHF
TRBV9 NA CASSVVPRGEETQYF